The entry below describes one TCR beta chain. The specificity of this receptor is unknown. Base qualities are missing; no much larger clone stands one base away. These data belong to a study of radiation and T cells in renal cell carcinoma (dated by TCRdb to 2020 to 2022). Context from the whole study: Samples were obtained from a clinical trial, in which 15 Gy stereotactic body radiation therapy was delivered to primary renal cell carcinomas and nephrectomy was performed 4 weeks later. In total, 50 to 55 samples underwent TCR beta sequencing: approximately 26 tumors plus 27 peripheral blood samples. In the 53 samples combined, fewer than 5 million unique CDR3 nucleotide sequences were found, encoding 2 million to 3 million unique CDR3 amino acid sequences.

According to the germline V gene, CDR1 reads LGHNA and CDR2 reads YSLEER. Trimming costs V 1 base and J 0 bases, and their ends lie 16 bases apart. The CDR3 goes from the cysteine to the phenylalanine over 18 residues. The DNA shown is the 54-base CDR3, in frame from base 1. The time point label on this specimen signifies: blood 2 weeks post-SBRT. The meaning of the sample's treatment or condition label: 15 Gy SBRT to primary tumor, nephrectomy 4 weeks later. To follow tumor-enriched clonotypes, peripheral blood was collected serially from radiation-treated patients at baseline and again at 2 weeks and 4 weeks after SBRT. Every patient's renal cell carcinoma showed clear cell pathology. Genomic DNA for TCR sequencing was prepared using the QIAamp DNA Blood Mini Kit (Qiagen). Only samples passing all quality control checks were included in the analyses. The study at large found these results: Dynamics of the blood repertoire were not tracked past 4 weeks after treatment. Effects of radiation dose or scheduling on the TCR repertoire could not be addressed with the single-armed trial design. Top tumor clonotypes rose in blood from baseline to 2 weeks post-radiation, then contracted by 4 weeks, suggesting transient expansion of tumor-resident clones. Because no pretreatment tumor biopsies were available, whether clonotypes were present in the tumor at baseline could not be determined.

TCR beta libraries were generated from genomic DNA with the immunoSEQ kit, following the manufacturer's recommendations. Library preparation used a first multiplex PCR with proprietary primers, then a second PCR adding unique barcodes, with bead cleanups after each round. A positive control reaction and a negative control reaction, both provided in the kit, were run with every batch of samples. The final libraries were assessed on an Agilent 4200 TapeStation D1000 ScreenTape, pooled by volume, and quantified by qPCR. Sequencing ran on an Illumina NextSeq500 with a MidOutput 150-cycle cartridge, using 156 Read1 and 15 Index1 cycles with kit custom primers. The pooled library was loaded at about 1 pM with around 20% PhiX control spiked in. The original methods were these. The vendor-processed data were analyzed in R, and a clonotype was defined as all T cells that share the same CDR3 nucleotide sequence. In the clone abundance analyses, frequencies in each sample were normalized to that sample's 10,000 most abundant clones. Before analysis, public T cell clones were removed, and these numbered fewer than six per sample on average. A difference in abundance of at least 32-fold between compartments was used to define tumor-enriched and baseline blood-enriched clonotypes. A beta-binomial differential abundance model was applied to find clonotypes that expanded or contracted between blood time points. Tumor-blood repertoire similarity was measured with the Baroni-Urbani and Buser coefficient, and groups were compared using two-tailed Wilcoxon tests in R. TCRdb obtained this table from immuneACCESS and retained in-frame rearrangements with V and J assigned. These tables miss some clones; where compared with another copy, unresolved V genes account for less than half of the shortfall, and the remainder is unexplained. From that table come the V and J calls and clone size; the DNA was used to work out D and trimming. The table for this sample lists roughly 140,000 clones; roughly 87% of them were counted only once. The biggest ten clones account for about an eighth of the sample.

The clonotype was recovered from a woman aged 50 to 65 with renal cell carcinoma. The sample consisted of blood, taken from a patient whose treatment included radiotherapy and nephrectomy. The rearrangement combines TRBV4-3 with TRBJ1-3, with the D gene uncertain. The DNA sequence reads TGCGCCAGCAGCCAAGCTCTTAGTCTTGGTTTCTCTGGAAACACCATATATTTT. Translated, it reads CASSQALSLGFSGNTIYF.